A selection of T cell receptor beta chains follows, all from one sample in a study of blood T cell repertoires in COVID-19. Method: immunoSEQ multiplex PCR; TCRdb's copy keeps in-frame clones and lacks some. The sample lists 95,000 to 130,000 clones, less than 85% occurring once. Sequencing was performed on peripheral blood. These receptors all come from a man aged 25 to 45 with acute or convalescent COVID-19. The CDR3 runs from the conserved cysteine through the conserved F or W. The D gene is left open where the match is weak. Clone size is stated in some rows and not others, as once, few, many or a class when expanded.

clone size	D gene	V gene	J gene	CDR3 DNA	CDR3 protein
NA	NA	TRBV5-1	TRBJ1-1	TGCGCCAGCAGCTTGGCAGGGTTCAACACTGAAGCTTTCTTT	CASSLAGFNTEAFF
many	NA	TRBV2	TRBJ2-7	TGTGCCAGCAGTGAGTCAGGGGCCGCCGCCTACGAGCAGTACTTC	CASSESGAAAYEQYF
NA	NA	TRBV19	TRBJ2-3	TGTGCCAGTAGTATAGGTGGGACTGTTACAGATACGCAGTATTTT	CASSIGGTVTDTQYF
NA	TRBD1	TRBV19	TRBJ1-5	TGTGCCAGTAGTATAAGGGGGCGCGGCAATCAGCCCCAGCATTTT	CASSIRGRGNQPQHF
few	NA	TRBV2	TRBJ1-1	TGTGCCAGCAGTGAGAGTGGGGCGAACACTGAAGCTTTCTTT	CASSESGANTEAFF
few	TRBD1	TRBV2	TRBJ2-2	TGTGCCAGCAGCCTACAGGGACAGGGGGCAGGCGGGGAGCTGTTTTTT	CASSLQGQGAGGELFF
NA	TRBD1	TRBV5-1	TRBJ2-7	TGCGCCAGCAGCTTCGGACAGGGCTACGGGCAGTACTTC	CASSFGQGYGQYF
NA	TRBD1	TRBV19	TRBJ2-4	TGTGCCAGTGGTAACAGGGGAGACATTCAGTACTTC	CASGNRGDIQYF
few	NA	TRBV29-1	TRBJ1-3	TGCAGCGTTGAAGATCCCGGTGGAAACACCATATATTTT	CSVEDPGGNTIYF
NA	TRBD1	TRBV5-4	TRBJ2-5	TGTGCCAGCAGCGGACAGGGGGCGCCTAGAGAGACCCAGTACTTC	CASSGQGAPRETQYF
few	TRBD1	TRBV5-1	TRBJ2-7	TGCGCCAGCAGCCGGGACAGCTACGAGCAGTACTTC	CASSRDSYEQYF
NA	TRBD1	TRBV5-1	TRBJ2-5	TGCGCCAGCTCTTGGAAGGGGGCATTGGGAGAGACCCAGTACTTC	CASSWKGALGETQYF
NA	NA	TRBV7-9	TRBJ2-3	TGTGCCAGCAGCTTAGAGGGGATTGGCACAGATACGCAGTATTTT	CASSLEGIGTDTQYF
NA	NA	TRBV6-4	TRBJ1-6	TGTGCCACTAGCGCCAGTATCTCGGGAGGTTCACCCCTCCACTTT	CATSASISGGSPLHF
NA	NA	TRBV5-5	TRBJ2-5	TGTGCCAGCAGCCACACCTTAGGGGGTTGGGGCAAAGAGACCCAGTACTTC	CASSHTLGGWGKETQYF
NA	TRBD1	TRBV9	TRBJ2-1	TGTGCCAGCAGCCCAGGGGGCGCCTCCTACAATGAGCAGTTCTTC	CASSPGGASYNEQFF
NA	NA	TRBV3-1/TRBV3-2	TRBJ1-2	TGTGCCAGCAGCCCCGATGGTGCGTACTATGGCTACACCTTC	CASSPDGAYYGYTF
NA	TRBD2	TRBV13	TRBJ2-1	TGTGCCAGCAGCCCCCTGCGGGGGGAGCAGTTCTTC	CASSPLRGEQFF
NA	TRBD1	TRBV10-3	TRBJ2-2	TGTGCCATCAGTCGCGACAGGGAAATCGGGGAGCTGTTTTTT	CAISRDREIGELFF
NA	NA	TRBV27	TRBJ2-1	TGTGCCAGCAGGAGGGCTTCGCAAACCTCCTACAATGAGCAGTTCTTC	CASRRASQTSYNEQFF
NA	NA	TRBV5-6	TRBJ1-5	TGTGCCAGCGGGTTTCGGGGAGGCAATCAGCCCCAGCATTTT	CASGFRGGNQPQHF
NA	TRBD1	TRBV10-2	TRBJ2-1	TGCGCCAGCAGACAGGGGGCAAGCTACAATGAGCAGTTCTTC	CASRQGASYNEQFF
NA	NA	TRBV7-3	TRBJ2-3	TGTGCCAGCAGCAGCGACGGAACCAACACAGATACGCAGTATTTT	CASSSDGTNTDTQYF
NA	NA	TRBV6-5	TRBJ1-5	TGTGCCAGCAGCCCCCGGGGGGACGGCAATCAGCCCCAGCATTTT	CASSPRGDGNQPQHF
NA	TRBD1	TRBV5-4	TRBJ2-7	TGTGCCAGCAGCCCGGAGGGGATGGGACAGGGGGAATACGAGCAGTACTTC	CASSPEGMGQGEYEQYF
NA	NA	TRBV5-4	TRBJ1-4	TGTGCCAGCAGCTTGGGGGTCGGGACAACTAATGAAAAACTGTTTTTT	CASSLGVGTTNEKLFF
NA	TRBD1	TRBV6-1	TRBJ1-2	TGTGCCAGCAGTGAAACAGGGGGCGACTATGGCTACACCTTC	CASSETGGDYGYTF
many	NA	TRBV6-5	TRBJ2-2	TGTGCCAGCAGAACACAGGATACCGGGGAGCTGTTTTTT	CASRTQDTGELFF
NA	TRBD2	TRBV5-1	TRBJ2-1	TGCGCCAGCAGCCAATTCTCTAGCGGGGTCCGTGGCGATGAGCAGTTCTTC	CASSQFSSGVRGDEQFF
NA	TRBD2	TRBV2	TRBJ2-5	TGTGCCAGCGGCTACCGCCGGCTAGCGGGGAGATACCAAGAGACCCAGTACTTC	CASGYRRLAGRYQETQYF
NA	TRBD2	TRBV7-2	TRBJ2-1	TGTGCCAGCAGCCTTACTAGCGGAAAACACAATGAGCAGTTCTTC	CASSLTSGKHNEQFF
NA	NA	TRBV30	TRBJ1-3	TGTGCCTGGAGCCAGGGTGCTCCTGGAAACACCATATATTTT	CAWSQGAPGNTIYF
NA	NA	TRBV6-5	TRBJ2-1	TGTGCCAGCAGTTACTCGACCGGGGGCAATGAGCAGTTCTTC	CASSYSTGGNEQFF
many	NA	TRBV7-2	TRBJ1-1	TGTGCCAGCAGCTTAGGTGAGGAGCGTTACAACACTGAAGCTTTCTTT	CASSLGEERYNTEAFF
NA	NA	TRBV4-2	TRBJ2-5	TGTGCCAGCAGCGGGGGCCGAGAGGAGGCCCAGTACTTC	CASSGGREEAQYF
NA	NA	TRBV5-4	TRBJ2-5	TGTGCCAGCAGCATTGGAGGGGGCCACCAAGAGACCCAGTACTTC	CASSIGGGHQETQYF
NA	NA	TRBV6-5	TRBJ2-1	TGTGCCAGCAGCGCCGCTAGCTCCTACAATGAGCAGTTCTTC	CASSAASSYNEQFF
NA	TRBD2	TRBV6-5	TRBJ2-1	TGTGCCAGCAGTTACGCCCCGGAACTAGCGTACAATGAGCAGTTCTTC	CASSYAPELAYNEQFF
NA	NA	TRBV21-1	TRBJ1-1	TGTGCCAGCAGCAAAGTTCATGGGCCCTTGAACACTGAAGCTTTCTTT	CASSKVHGPLNTEAFF
NA	NA	TRBV19	TRBJ1-5	TGTGCCAGTAGTATTCAGGCAGGGTTACAGCCCCAGCATTTT	CASSIQAGLQPQHF
NA	NA	TRBV24-1	TRBJ2-1	TGTGCCACCAGTGATGGGGCTGAGCAGTTCTTC	CATSDGAEQFF
few	TRBD2	TRBV2	TRBJ2-7	TGTGCCAGCAGTCCCGTTACTAGCGGGGGGGCATACGAGCAGTACTTC	CASSPVTSGGAYEQYF
NA	TRBD1	TRBV6-2/TRBV6-3	TRBJ2-3	TGTGCCAGCAGTTTTGGGACAGGGGGCGATACGCAGTATTTT	CASSFGTGGDTQYF
NA	TRBD1	TRBV7-6	TRBJ1-5	TGTGCCAGCAGCTTAGTACAGGGGAGCAATCAGCCCCAGCATTTT	CASSLVQGSNQPQHF
many	TRBD1	TRBV28	TRBJ1-6	TGTGCCAGCAGAACAGGGACAGCAAATAATTCACCCCTCCACTTT	CASRTGTANNSPLHF
NA	NA	TRBV14	TRBJ2-2	TGTGCCAGCAGCTACAGATACACCGGGGAGCTGTTTTTT	CASSYRYTGELFF
NA	TRBD2	TRBV18	TRBJ2-5	TGTGCCAGCTCACTCGGGACTAGCGGGCAGCAAGAGACCCAGTACTTC	CASSLGTSGQQETQYF
NA	NA	TRBV7-3	TRBJ1-1	TGTGCCAGCAGCCCCCAGCGGGGCGTCACTGAAGCTTTCTTT	CASSPQRGVTEAFF
NA	TRBD1	TRBV2	TRBJ1-1	TGTGCCAGCAGGTCTCCGACAGGGTTGGAGGCTTTCTTT	CASRSPTGLEAFF
NA	TRBD1	TRBV11-3	TRBJ2-1	TGTGCCAGCAGCTTAACAGGGGTGGTTCGTGAGCAGTTCTTC	CASSLTGVVREQFF
NA	NA	TRBV6-5	TRBJ2-7	TGTGCCAGCAGCGGCAGGGTATTCTACGAGCAGTACTTC	CASSGRVFYEQYF
NA	TRBD2	TRBV10-3	TRBJ2-2	TGTGCCATCAGTGACGGGACTAGCGGGGGGGCCAGGACCGGGGAGCTGTTTTTT	CAISDGTSGGARTGELFF